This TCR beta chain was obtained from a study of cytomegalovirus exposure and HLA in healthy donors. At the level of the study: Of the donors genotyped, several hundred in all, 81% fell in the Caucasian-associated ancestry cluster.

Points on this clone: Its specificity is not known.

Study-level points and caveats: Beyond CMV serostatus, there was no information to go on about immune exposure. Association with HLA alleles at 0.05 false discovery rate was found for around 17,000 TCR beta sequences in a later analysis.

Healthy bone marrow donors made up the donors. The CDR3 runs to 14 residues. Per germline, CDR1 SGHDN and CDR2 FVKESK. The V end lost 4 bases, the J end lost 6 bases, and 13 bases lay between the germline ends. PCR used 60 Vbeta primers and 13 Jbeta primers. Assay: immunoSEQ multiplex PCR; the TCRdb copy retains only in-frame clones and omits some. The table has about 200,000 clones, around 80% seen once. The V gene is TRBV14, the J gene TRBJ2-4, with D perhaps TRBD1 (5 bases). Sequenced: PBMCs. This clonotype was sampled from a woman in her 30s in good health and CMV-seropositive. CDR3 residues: CASSPAPQGNIQYF. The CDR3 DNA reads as TGTGCCAGCAGCCCCGCACCCCAGGGAAACATTCAGTACTTC.